These 32 T cell receptor beta chains came from one sample sequenced in a study of T-cell reconstitution after alpha-beta-depleted transplantation in children. Preparing the TCRbeta library involved the use of unique molecular identifiers. MiXCR, applied by TCRdb to the PCR reads, yields one record per CDR3 protein. The sample yields approximately 430,000 distinct CDR3 sequences, 15% to 20% seen once. Material: PBMCs, mostly from graft donor cells, obtained 360 days after TCRalphabeta/CD19-depleted stem cell transplant. These receptor sequences come from a boy younger than two who had a stem cell transplant for Wiskott-Aldrich syndrome, so the T cells may come from the graft donor.

This clonotype was seen only a few times. The rearrangement joins TRBV12-3 or TRBV12-4 to TRBJ2-1; D gene unclear. V lost 3 bases and J 2 bases, leaving 2 bases between the germline ends. This CDR3 has 12 amino acids. The CDR3 sequence is CASSFAYNEQFF. In nucleotides, the CDR3 is TGTGCCAGCAGTTTTGCCTACAATGAGCAGTTCTTC.

This clonotype was seen more than once but under ten times. The gene calls are TRBV29-1 and TRBJ2-1, with 16 bases aligning to TRBD2. Trimming at V came to 4 bases and at J to 3 bases, leaving 3 bases not matched to a gene. From germline, CDR1 is SQVTM and CDR2 ANQGSEA. The CDR3 sequence is 16 residues long. This CDR3 is CSVAGLAGGIYNEQFF. CDR3 nucleotide sequence: TGCAGCGTTGCGGGACTAGCGGGAGGGATCTACAATGAGCAGTTCTTC.

This rearrangement joins TRBV5-1 to TRBJ2-3, with D perhaps TRBD1 (6 bases). Between the trimmed V and J ends, which lost 4 bases and 6 bases, there was a span of 18 bases. The CDR3 totals 15 residues. Germline CDR1 is SGHRS and CDR2 is YFSETQ. The DNA of the CDR3 is TGCGCCAGCAGCCCCCCCAGGGGCTGGGAGGATACGCAGTATTTT. This encodes CASSPPRGWEDTQYF.

The chain combines TRBV5-6 with TRBJ2-1; D assignment may be TRBD1 or TRBD2 (5 bases each). CDR1 and CDR2 (germline): SGHDT, YYEEEE. The V gene lost 4 bases and the J gene lost 11 bases, with 19 bases spanning the gap. The CDR3 consists of 14 residues. CDR3 amino acids: CASSLSPSWGQQFF. As DNA, the CDR3 is TGTGCCAGCAGCCTCTCTCCTTCGTGGGGACAGCAGTTCTTC. The whole variable domain, remainder taken from reference TRBV5-6 and TRBJ2-1, is DAGVTQSPTHLIKTRGQQVTLRCSPKSGHDTVSWYQQALGQGPQFIFQYYEEEERQRGNFPDRFSGHQFPNYSSELNVNALLLGDSALYLCASSLSPSWGQQFFGPGTRLTVL.

This clonotype was seen more than once but under ten times. J is TRBJ2-7 and V is TRBV20-1; D is uncertain. With 2 bases removed from V and 5 bases from J, the gap between germline ends came to 7 bases. The CDR3 has 11 residues. Germline assignment: CDR1 DFQATT and CDR2 SNEGSKA (reference sequence). CDR3 nucleotide sequence: TGCAGTGCTAGATTGGTCGACGAGCAGTACTTC. It is translated as CSARLVDEQYF.

The sample holds a few counts of this clonotype. V is TRBV7-8 and J is TRBJ2-6; tentatively, D is TRBD1 (5 bases). Per the germline V gene, CDR1 is SGHVS and CDR2 is FQNEAQ. This CDR3 region has 16 residues. V lost 3 bases and J 0 bases, leaving 9 bases between the germline ends. The CDR3 region has the DNA TGTGCCAGCAGCTTCCAGGGATTCTCTGGGGCCAACGTCCTGACTTTC. Protein product: CASSFQGFSGANVLTF. The full variable domain, rest sourced from reference TRBV7-8 and TRBJ2-6, is GAGVSQSPRYKVAKRGQDVALRCDPISGHVSLFWYQQALGQGPEFLTYFQNEAQLDKSGLPSDRFFAERPEGSVSTLKIQRTQQEDSAVYLCASSFQGFSGANVLTFGAGSRLTVL.

The chain uses TRBV5-4 and TRBJ2-7; 8 nucleotides agree with TRBD2. The CDR3 consists of 11 residues. Germline V gene data show CDR1 as SGHNT and CDR2 as YYREEE (reference sequence). V was clipped by 10 bases and J by 5 bases; unmatched bases: 5. This CDR3 reads CAFTGGNEQYF. CDR3 DNA sequence: TGTGCCTTCACGGGAGGGAACGAGCAGTACTTC.

This clonotype was found many times. The gene calls are TRBV7-2 and TRBJ2-1; TRBD1 matches at 11 bases. J was trimmed by 4 bases and V by 4 bases; bases with no gene match: 3. The CDR3 extends over 15 amino acids. CDR1 is SGHTA, CDR2 FQGNSA, per germline. CDR3 sequence: CASSSGTGGYNEQFF. CDR3 coding DNA: TGTGCCAGCAGCTCCGGGACAGGGGGTTACAATGAGCAGTTCTTC. The entire variable domain, with the rest obtained from reference TRBV7-2 and TRBJ2-1, is as follows: GAGVSQSPSNKVTEKGKDVELRCDPISGHTALYWYRQSLGQGLEFLIYFQGNSAPDKSGLPSDRFSAERTGGSVSTLTIQRTQQEDSAVYLCASSSGTGGYNEQFFGPGTRLTVL.

This sequence joins TRBV9 and TRBJ2-1; D is unresolved. V was clipped by 0 bases and J by 8 bases, with 18 bases between them. In germline, CDR1 is SGDLS, CDR2 YYNGEE. The CDR3 covers 16 residues. CDR3 in amino acids: CASSVGDRLAADEQFF. The CDR3 DNA reads TGTGCCAGCAGCGTAGGCGACCGTCTTGCGGCGGATGAGCAGTTCTTC. Supplemented by reference TRBV9 and TRBJ2-1, the full variable domain reads DSGVTQTPKHLITATGQRVTLRCSPRSGDLSVYWYQQSLDQGLQFLIQYYNGEERAKGNILERFSAQQFPDLHSELNLSSLELGDSALYFCASSVGDRLAADEQFFGPGTRLTVL.

CDR3 residues: CATSDFRGYEQFF. The CDR3 bases are TGTGCCACCAGTGATTTTAGGGGTTATGAGCAGTTCTTC. The rearrangement uses TRBV24-1 and TRBJ2-1; D possibly corresponds to TRBD1 (5 bases). Trimming pared 1 base from V and 8 bases from J, leaving 8 bases between. The CDR3 totals 13 residues. Germline V gene sequence: CDR1 KGHDR, CDR2 SFDVKD.

The chain combines TRBV5-1 with TRBJ2-1, with D tentatively TRBD1 or TRBD2 (7 bases each). The CDR3 consists of 15 residues. CDR1 SGHRS and CDR2 YFSETQ come from the germline V gene. Trimming stripped 2 bases from V and 6 bases from J, with 15 bases between. CDR3 sequence: CASSFLGRGRNEQFF. The CDR3 coding sequence is TGCGCCAGCAGCTTCTTGGGGAGGGGGCGCAATGAGCAGTTCTTC.

The sample holds a few counts of this clonotype. The V gene is TRBV12-3 or TRBV12-4, the J gene TRBJ1-3, with D tentatively TRBD1 (5 bases). The CDR3 spans 15 residues. V shed 5 bases and J shed 0 bases, with 11 bases lying between them. In nucleotides, the CDR3 is TGTGCCAGCAGTGATCAGGGATTCTCTGGAAACACCATATATTTT. It codes for CASSDQGFSGNTIYF.

Ten or more counts support this clonotype. The chain links TRBV29-1 to TRBJ2-1, with 7 bases identical to TRBD1. CDR3 size: 14 residues. CDR1 and CDR2 (germline): SQVTM, ANQGSEA. Trimming took 5 bases from V and 0 from J; bases not matched to a gene: 4. The CDR3 protein is CSVIGDSSYNEQFF. In nucleotides, the CDR3 is TGCAGCGTTATAGGGGACAGCTCCTACAATGAGCAGTTCTTC.

The chain carries TRBV20-1 and TRBJ1-6; D is uncertain. The germline V and J ends were trimmed by 1 base and 0 bases, with 10 bases remaining between them. The CDR3 runs to 16 residues. CDR1 and CDR2 (germline): DFQATT, SNEGSKA (reference sequence). In DNA, the CDR3 is TGCAGTGCTAGAGTGACCGGGAGCTCCTATAATTCACCCCTCCACTTT. Amino acid sequence: CSARVTGSSYNSPLHF.

This chain joins TRBV30 and TRBJ2-7, with TRBD2 as a possible D gene (6 bases). The CDR3 covers 13 residues. Deletions cut 2 bases from V and 2 bases from J, with 10 bases between. CDR1 GTSNPN and CDR2 SVGIG come from the germline V gene (reference sequence). CDR3 coding DNA: TGTGCCTGGAGTAAGGGACTGGCCTACGAGCAGTACTTC. Encoded protein: CAWSKGLAYEQYF.

This clonotype was found a few times. CDR3 loop: CASSRRQGMGETQYF. DNA for the CDR3: TGTGCCAGCAGCCGAAGACAGGGGATGGGAGAGACCCAGTACTTC. The V and J genes are TRBV3-1 and TRBJ2-5; 8 nucleotides agree with TRBD1. The CDR3 runs 15 residues. The germline CDR1 and CDR2 sequences are LGHDT and YNNKEL (reference sequence). With V trimmed by 4 bases and J by 4 bases, 8 bases remained unmatched.

This chain links TRBV30 with TRBJ1-1; D is unclear. The CDR3 runs to 17 residues. The V gene lost 2 bases and the J gene lost 1 base, with 20 bases spanning the gap. Germline V CDR1 and CDR2: GTSNPN, SVGIG (reference sequence). CDR3 bases: TGTGCCTGGAGTTTCCACCCGCACCGTAAGGGGAACACTGAAGCTTTCTTT. Translating gives CAWSFHPHRKGNTEAFF.

This clonotype was observed a handful of times. The gene calls are TRBV6-6 and TRBJ1-2; D perhaps matches TRBD1 (6 bases). Germline V gives CDR1 MNHNY, CDR2 SVGAGI (reference sequence). The V end lost 3 bases, the J end lost 4 bases, and 9 bases lay between the germline ends. This CDR3 spans 13 amino acids. As DNA, the CDR3 is TGTGCCAGCAGTTATCTACAGGGCTATGGCTACACCTTC. Its translation: CASSYLQGYGYTF.

The sample holds a few counts of this clonotype. The chain is built from TRBV29-1 and TRBJ1-1, with 10 nucleotides matching TRBD1. Germline values: CDR1 SQVTM, CDR2 ANQGSEA. The V gene end was trimmed by 5 bases and the J gene end by 7 bases; junction bases not matched to a gene: 7. The CDR3 is 13 amino acids. The CDR3 sequence is CSVSTGGIGEAFF. Written as DNA, the CDR3 is TGCAGCGTTTCGACAGGGGGCATAGGTGAAGCTTTCTTT.

This chain uses TRBV5-1 with TRBJ1-6; the match to TRBD1 covers 11 bases. The CDR3 length is 14 residues. Germline V gene data show CDR1 as SGHRS and CDR2 as YFSETQ. The trim removed 4 bases at V and 9 bases at J, leaving 3 bases unmatched. This CDR3 is CASSMGQGGSPLHF. CDR3 DNA sequence: TGCGCCAGCAGCATGGGACAGGGGGGTTCACCCCTCCACTTT.

This clonotype was seen only a few times. The junction shows a germline mismatch at one end, possibly a read error. The CDR3 region has the DNA TGTGCCATCAGTTTAGGCAAACAGGGAAAATGGTTTTACAATGAGCAGTTCTTC. This gives the protein CAISLGKQGKWFYNEQFF. The chain links TRBV12-3 or TRBV12-4 to TRBJ2-1, with D possibly matching TRBD1 (6 bases). This CDR3 contains 18 residues.

This clonotype was picked up a small number of times. The chain couples TRBV6-6 to TRBJ1-2, with D possibly TRBD1 on 6 matching bases. Germline assignment: CDR1 MNHNY and CDR2 SVGAGI (reference sequence). This CDR3 comprises 13 residues. V lost 7 bases and J 4 bases, leaving 13 bases between the germline ends. The CDR3 coding sequence is TGTGCCAGCACGAGGACAGTATTCTATGGCTACACCTTC. Its protein is CASTRTVFYGYTF.

This clonotype was observed a handful of times. This chain joins TRBV20-1 and TRBJ2-1, with unresolved D. Germline V gene data show CDR1 as DFQATT and CDR2 as SNEGSKA (reference sequence). With 6 bases removed from V and 0 bases from J, the gap between germline ends came to 12 bases. This CDR3 is built from 14 residues. The CDR3: CSAYPDPSYNEQFF. DNA for the CDR3: TGCAGTGCCTATCCAGATCCCTCCTACAATGAGCAGTTCTTC.

This clonotype has at least ten counts. Here the CDR3 DNA reads TGCGCCAGCAGCCAAAGAAACAGGGGAGGTGAGCAGTTCTTC. Translating it yields CASSQRNRGGEQFF. The chain uses TRBV4-3 and TRBJ2-1, with D perhaps matching TRBD1 (7 bases). The CDR3 spans 14 residues. The germline CDR1 and CDR2 sequences are LGHNA and YSLEER. V gave up 2 bases and J gave up 9 bases, with 14 bases separating them.

V gene TRBV29-1 combines with J gene TRBJ1-1; no clear D gene. This CDR3 region has 12 residues. V lost 3 bases and J lost 0, with 5 bases in between. The germline V gene has CDR1 SQVTM and CDR2 ANQGSEA. The CDR3 bases are TGCAGCGTTGAGGGCATGAACACTGAAGCTTTCTTT. It codes for CSVEGMNTEAFF.

The chain recombines TRBV20-1 with TRBJ1-5; 11 positions agree with TRBD1. V shed 5 bases, J shed 7 bases, and the junction held 7 bases outside the gene matches. CDR1 is DFQATT and CDR2 is SNEGSKA in the germline V gene (reference sequence). CDR3 size: 14 residues. The CDR3 nucleotides read TGCAGTGCTTCGGACAGGGGGCAGGGACAGCCCCAGCATTTT. Translating gives CSASDRGQGQPQHF.

This chain connects TRBV5-1 to TRBJ2-2, with a tentative D call TRBD2 (6 bases). The CDR3 loop spans 14 amino acids. V lost 2 bases and J lost 6, with 11 bases in between. Germline CDR1 is SGHRS and CDR2 is YFSETQ. CDR3: CASSFTPSAGELFF. The CDR3 DNA sequence: TGCGCCAGCAGCTTCACCCCTAGCGCCGGGGAGCTGTTTTTT.

This clonotype was counted only a few times. The gene calls are TRBV12-3 or TRBV12-4 and TRBJ2-2; no definite D call. CDR3 length equals 13 residues. V gave up 6 bases and J gave up 2 bases, with 7 bases separating them. CDR3 nucleotide sequence: TGTGCCAGCAGACCCTTTAACACCGGGGAGCTGTTTTTT. Translating gives CASRPFNTGELFF.

This chain connects TRBV18 to TRBJ1-2; the D is unclear. The V end lost 3 bases, the J end lost 4 bases, and 9 bases lay between the germline ends. Germline CDR1 KGHSH, CDR2 LQKENI. There are 13 residues in the CDR3. Written as DNA, the CDR3 is TGTGCCAGCTCACCGAGGGAGATCTATGGCTACACCTTC. Protein product: CASSPREIYGYTF.

This clonotype came up a few times. The chain carries TRBV6-1 and TRBJ2-1; D is uncertain. V was trimmed by 8 bases and J by 7 bases, leaving 9 bases between them. Germline lookup yields CDR1 MNHNS and CDR2 SASEGT. The CDR3 extends over 11 amino acids. CDR3 sequence reads: CASGRWNEQFF. CDR3 in DNA: TGTGCCAGCGGCCGTTGGAATGAGCAGTTCTTC.

In its sample, this clonotype was seen a few times. The rearrangement joins TRBV6-1 to TRBJ2-5; D might be TRBD1 (5 bases). The CDR3 is made up of 16 amino acids. CDR1 and CDR2 from the germline V gene are MNHNS and SASEGT. V was cut by 7 bases and J by 2 bases, with 20 bases left in between. CDR3 sequence reads: CASKHKKGFSQETQYF. The CDR3, as DNA: TGTGCCAGCAAACATAAGAAGGGGTTTTCTCAAGAGACCCAGTACTTC.

The rearrangement joins TRBV3-1 to TRBJ2-7; no definite D call. CDR3 length: 12 residues. V was cut by 1 base and J by 7 bases, with 8 bases left in between. CDR1 is LGHDT, CDR2 YNNKEL, per germline (reference sequence). The CDR3 sequence is CASSQGLDEQYF. Written as DNA, the CDR3 is TGTGCCAGCAGCCAAGGTCTAGATGAGCAGTACTTC.